This TCR beta chain was captured by sequencing in a study of blood T cell repertoires in COVID-19. Study details: The samples span acute and convalescent COVID-19 from the United States, Italy and Spain. In each case, the material was cDNA or gDNA derived from T cells, B-cell-depleted T cells, or PBMCs.

Per the authors' pipeline: The assay estimated nucleated cells by amplifying reference gene primers. The repertoire was sequenced with immunoSEQ multiplex PCR; TCRdb's copy has only in-frame clones and lacks some. V and J calls and clone size follow that table, whereas D and trimming were derived from the DNA. The sample shows approximately 170,000 clones, approximately 90% of them seen only once. This CDR3 contains 13 residues. The V gene's germline CDR1 is SGHRS and CDR2 YFSETQ. The ends were cut back, 1 base at V and 7 bases at J, with 6 bases in the middle. The receptor's source is a man under 40 with acute or convalescent COVID-19. Sequencing was performed on peripheral blood. The genes are TRBV5-1 and TRBJ1-6; unclear D gene. The CDR3 bases are TGCGCCAGCAGCTTGAAGGAGAATTCACCCCTCCACTTT. This gives the protein CASSLKENSPLHF.